These T cell receptor beta chains were read from a single sample in a study of shared clonotypes between healthy human individuals. This table comes from immunoSEQ multiplex PCR, and its TCRdb copy is limited to in-frame clones, with some not included. The sample lists 2 million to 2.5 million clones; roughly 95% were seen once. The sample comprised naive CD4+ T cells sorted from blood. The receptors were gathered from a man younger than 35 in good health. The CDR3 runs from the conserved cysteine through the conserved F or W. A D gene is named only where the DNA matches it firmly. For some rows the clone size is stated as once, few or many, or as a class when expanded; others skip it.

v_call: TRBV2
d_call: NA
clone_size: NA
j_call: TRBJ2-1
cdr3_nt: TGTGCCAGCAGTGAAGCGACCGAGCAGTTCTTC
cdr3_aa: CASSEATEQFF

v_call: TRBV4-1
d_call: NA
clone_size: NA
j_call: TRBJ2-7
cdr3_nt: TGCGCCAGCAGCCGCGCCGGCTACGAGCAGTACTTC
cdr3_aa: CASSRAGYEQYF

v_call: TRBV10-3
d_call: NA
clone_size: once
j_call: TRBJ2-1
cdr3_nt: TGTGCCATCACCAGCTCCTCCTACAATGAGCAGTTCTTC
cdr3_aa: CAITSSSYNEQFF

v_call: TRBV9
d_call: NA
clone_size: NA
j_call: TRBJ2-7
cdr3_nt: TGTCCGGGCCTAGCCGAAACCTACGAGCAGTACTTC
cdr3_aa: CPGLAETYEQYF

v_call: TRBV18
d_call: NA
clone_size: NA
j_call: TRBJ1-6
cdr3_nt: TGTGCCAGCTCACCCCAGGGATCCTATAATTCACCCCTCCACTTT
cdr3_aa: CASSPQGSYNSPLHF

v_call: TRBV10-3
d_call: TRBD2
clone_size: NA
j_call: TRBJ2-2
cdr3_nt: TGTGCCATCAGTGGTACTAGCGGGAGGGCCGGATCGAACACCGGGGAGCTGTTTTTT
cdr3_aa: CAISGTSGRAGSNTGELFF

v_call: TRBV2
d_call: NA
clone_size: NA
j_call: TRBJ2-5
cdr3_nt: TGTGCCAGCCTAGATTGGACGGAGTATCAAGAGACCCAGTACTTC
cdr3_aa: CASLDWTEYQETQYF

v_call: TRBV5-6
d_call: TRBD2
clone_size: NA
j_call: TRBJ2-7
cdr3_nt: TGTGCCAGCAGCTATCGACTAGCGGGAAGCAACGAGCAGTACTTC
cdr3_aa: CASSYRLAGSNEQYF

v_call: TRBV5-6
d_call: TRBD2
clone_size: NA
j_call: TRBJ2-3
cdr3_nt: TGTGCCAGCAGCTTGTCGACGCGGGGGGTCACAGATACGCAGTATTTT
cdr3_aa: CASSLSTRGVTDTQYF

v_call: TRBV5-1
d_call: TRBD1
clone_size: NA
j_call: TRBJ2-7
cdr3_nt: TGCGCCAGCAGCTTGGGGGACAGGGTGAACGAGCAGTACTTC
cdr3_aa: CASSLGDRVNEQYF

v_call: TRBV28
d_call: NA
clone_size: NA
j_call: TRBJ1-2
cdr3_nt: TGTGCCGGACAGTCCACTAACTATGGCTACACCTTC
cdr3_aa: CAGQSTNYGYTF

v_call: TRBV4-1
d_call: TRBD2
clone_size: NA
j_call: TRBJ2-1
cdr3_nt: TGCGCCAGCAGCCAAGTTCAAGCGGGGAACAATGAGCAGTTCTTC
cdr3_aa: CASSQVQAGNNEQFF

v_call: TRBV7-2
d_call: NA
clone_size: once
j_call: TRBJ2-5
cdr3_nt: TGTGCCAGCAGCCGGGACCAACAAGAGACCCAGTACTTC
cdr3_aa: CASSRDQQETQYF

v_call: TRBV12-5
d_call: TRBD1
clone_size: NA
j_call: TRBJ1-1
cdr3_nt: TGTGCTAGTGGTTCTGGACAGGTCTCTATCACTGAAGCTTTCTTT
cdr3_aa: CASGSGQVSITEAFF

v_call: TRBV4-1
d_call: NA
clone_size: NA
j_call: TRBJ2-5
cdr3_nt: TGCGCCAGCAGCCAAGAGGACTCGGAAGAGACCCAGTACTTC
cdr3_aa: CASSQEDSEETQYF

v_call: TRBV6-1
d_call: TRBD1
clone_size: NA
j_call: TRBJ1-6
cdr3_nt: TGTGCCAGCAGTGAAATGGACAGGGGGCTGGATTCACCCCTCCACTTT
cdr3_aa: CASSEMDRGLDSPLHF

v_call: TRBV13
d_call: NA
clone_size: NA
j_call: TRBJ2-3
cdr3_nt: TGTGCCAGCAGCTTAGGGGGGGCTAGCGTATCAGATACGCAGTATTTT
cdr3_aa: CASSLGGASVSDTQYF

v_call: TRBV6-1
d_call: NA
clone_size: NA
j_call: TRBJ1-6
cdr3_nt: TGTGCCAGCACCGGAGGTAACCCTCATAATTCACCCCTCCACTTT
cdr3_aa: CASTGGNPHNSPLHF

v_call: TRBV6-5
d_call: NA
clone_size: few
j_call: TRBJ1-6
cdr3_nt: TGTGCCAGCAGCTCCAGTACAGGTTCGGGTTCACCCCTCCACTTT
cdr3_aa: CASSSSTGSGSPLHF

v_call: TRBV7-9
d_call: TRBD2
clone_size: NA
j_call: TRBJ2-5
cdr3_nt: TGTGCCAGCAGTTTAGCGGGGGGGCTGTCACGGGAGACCCAGTACTTC
cdr3_aa: CASSLAGGLSRETQYF

v_call: TRBV4-2
d_call: NA
clone_size: NA
j_call: TRBJ1-1
cdr3_nt: TGTGCCAGCAGCCAACCCCAGGAGAACACTGAAGCTTTCTTT
cdr3_aa: CASSQPQENTEAFF

v_call: TRBV2
d_call: NA
clone_size: once
j_call: TRBJ1-6
cdr3_nt: TGTGCCAGCAGTCGTAGCTCCTATAATTCACCCCTCCACTTT
cdr3_aa: CASSRSSYNSPLHF

v_call: TRBV5-1
d_call: TRBD2
clone_size: few
j_call: TRBJ2-1
cdr3_nt: TGCGCCAGCAACCCTAGCGGGGTTAGGAATGAGCAGTTCTTC
cdr3_aa: CASNPSGVRNEQFF

v_call: TRBV30
d_call: NA
clone_size: NA
j_call: TRBJ2-1
cdr3_nt: TGTGCCTGGAGTGAGGGAGGCTCCTACAATGAGCAGTTCTTC
cdr3_aa: CAWSEGGSYNEQFF

v_call: TRBV7-3
d_call: TRBD1
clone_size: NA
j_call: TRBJ2-5
cdr3_nt: TGTGCCAGCAGCCCTCGACAGGGGGCGGGGGAGACCCAGTACTTC
cdr3_aa: CASSPRQGAGETQYF

v_call: TRBV6-1
d_call: NA
clone_size: NA
j_call: TRBJ1-5
cdr3_nt: TGTGCCAGCAGTGAGACATATAGCAATCAGCCCCAGCATTTT
cdr3_aa: CASSETYSNQPQHF

v_call: TRBV7-9
d_call: NA
clone_size: NA
j_call: TRBJ2-7
cdr3_nt: TGTGCCAGCAGCTTACCCCGGGGGTCCTACGAGCAGTACTTC
cdr3_aa: CASSLPRGSYEQYF

v_call: TRBV19
d_call: NA
clone_size: NA
j_call: TRBJ2-7
cdr3_nt: TGTGCCAGTAGTAAGGGCCACCCCGGGGAGCAGTACTTC
cdr3_aa: CASSKGHPGEQYF

v_call: TRBV7-2
d_call: NA
clone_size: NA
j_call: TRBJ2-5
cdr3_nt: TGTGCCAGCAGCTTAGGTCGGCCGGGGGAGACCCAGTACTTC
cdr3_aa: CASSLGRPGETQYF

v_call: TRBV6-6
d_call: NA
clone_size: NA
j_call: TRBJ2-1
cdr3_nt: TGTGCCAGCAGTCCCGGACAGAACTACAATGAGCAGTTCTTC
cdr3_aa: CASSPGQNYNEQFF

v_call: TRBV6-6
d_call: NA
clone_size: few
j_call: TRBJ2-7
cdr3_nt: TGTGCCAGCAGTCCCTTACAGGGTTACGAGCAGTACTTC
cdr3_aa: CASSPLQGYEQYF

v_call: TRBV28
d_call: NA
clone_size: NA
j_call: TRBJ1-6
cdr3_nt: TGTGCCAGCAGTTTATTGGGGCAGATTAATTCACCCCTCCACTTT
cdr3_aa: CASSLLGQINSPLHF

v_call: TRBV4-1
d_call: TRBD1
clone_size: NA
j_call: TRBJ1-2
cdr3_nt: TGCGCCAGCAGCCACGGGACAGGGGGGGAAGGCTACACCTTC
cdr3_aa: CASSHGTGGEGYTF

v_call: TRBV5-6
d_call: NA
clone_size: NA
j_call: TRBJ2-7
cdr3_nt: TGTGCCAGCACCCAAGGGGGGGTGGTCGAGCAGTACTTC
cdr3_aa: CASTQGGVVEQYF

v_call: TRBV7-8
d_call: TRBD2
clone_size: NA
j_call: TRBJ2-7
cdr3_nt: TGTGCCAGCAGCTTAGCGACTAGCGGGGGCAACTACGAGCAGTACTTC
cdr3_aa: CASSLATSGGNYEQYF

v_call: TRBV2
d_call: NA
clone_size: NA
j_call: TRBJ1-2
cdr3_nt: TGTGCCAGCGATGGACACCAGAACTATGGCTACACCTTC
cdr3_aa: CASDGHQNYGYTF

v_call: TRBV4-1
d_call: TRBD2
clone_size: NA
j_call: TRBJ2-7
cdr3_nt: TGCGCCAGCAGCCAACCGACTAGCGGGACTCCCTACGAGCAGTACTTC
cdr3_aa: CASSQPTSGTPYEQYF

v_call: TRBV5-6
d_call: TRBD1
clone_size: NA
j_call: TRBJ2-7
cdr3_nt: TGTGCCAGCAGCTTCTACAGGGGGCAAGGGCAGTACTTC
cdr3_aa: CASSFYRGQGQYF

v_call: TRBV7-9
d_call: TRBD2
clone_size: NA
j_call: TRBJ2-1
cdr3_nt: TGTGCCAGCAGCTTAAGAGGACTAGCGGGAGGGCCAGGCAATGAGCAGTTCTTC
cdr3_aa: CASSLRGLAGGPGNEQFF

v_call: TRBV19
d_call: TRBD1
clone_size: NA
j_call: TRBJ1-5
cdr3_nt: TGTGCCAGTAGTCAAACAGGGGGCGCGCGTCAGCCCCAGCATTTT
cdr3_aa: CASSQTGGARQPQHF

v_call: TRBV5-1
d_call: NA
clone_size: NA
j_call: TRBJ1-1
cdr3_nt: TGCGCCAGCAGCAGCCGGGGGGCTGAAACTGAAGCTTTCTTT
cdr3_aa: CASSSRGAETEAFF

v_call: TRBV10-3
d_call: TRBD1
clone_size: NA
j_call: TRBJ2-7
cdr3_nt: TGTGCCATCAAGGGGGCCCCTGACGAGCAGTACTTC
cdr3_aa: CAIKGAPDEQYF

v_call: TRBV19
d_call: NA
clone_size: NA
j_call: TRBJ1-2
cdr3_nt: TGTGCCAGTAGTACGCGTGACAGGAGCTATGGCTACACCTTC
cdr3_aa: CASSTRDRSYGYTF

v_call: TRBV25-1
d_call: NA
clone_size: NA
j_call: TRBJ2-4
cdr3_nt: TGTGCCAGCAGTGAGGTAGCCAAAAACATTCAGTACTTC
cdr3_aa: CASSEVAKNIQYF

v_call: TRBV19
d_call: TRBD1
clone_size: NA
j_call: TRBJ1-1
cdr3_nt: TGTGCCAGTAGGTCCGACAGGGGGCGAGACACTGAAGCTTTCTTT
cdr3_aa: CASRSDRGRDTEAFF

v_call: TRBV7-2
d_call: NA
clone_size: NA
j_call: TRBJ1-3
cdr3_nt: TGTGCCAGCAGCTTTTTCACTGGGAGCACCATATATTTT
cdr3_aa: CASSFFTGSTIYF